A selection of T cell receptor beta chains follows, all from one sample in a study of blood T cell repertoires in COVID-19. TCRdb's table, derived via immunoSEQ multiplex PCR, lists solely in-frame clones and lacks some. The repertoire holds approximately 100,000 clones, with approximately 90% as singletons. The sample taken for sequencing was peripheral blood. All receptors come from a human donor with acute or convalescent COVID-19. The donor label of this sample is uncertain. Both conserved end residues are part of each CDR3. A D gene is named only where the DNA matches it firmly. Where a row states a size, it is once, few, many or the class of an expanded clone; other rows omit it.

>few|TRBV7-8|17|TRBJ1-2|TRBD1
TGTGCCAGCAGCTCAAGGGAGACAGGGGGGTACGGCTATGGCTACACCTTC
CASSSRETGGYGYGYTF
>-|TRBV6-5|16|TRBJ2-7|TRBD2
TGTGCCAGCAGTTCGCGAGGACTAGCGGAATCCTACGAGCAGTACTTC
CASSSRGLAESYEQYF
>-|TRBV5-1|14|TRBJ2-7|TRBD1
TGCGCCAGCAGCTCACGGGACAGGGCCTACGAGCAGTACTTC
CASSSRDRAYEQYF
>-|TRBV7-2|16|TRBJ2-3|-
TGTGCCAGCAGCTTAGGAGGTTCCAGGGGCGCAGATACGCAGTATTTT
CASSLGGSRGADTQYF
>-|TRBV28|15|TRBJ1-6|-
TGTGCCAGCAGTCCGCCGGGCTCCTATAATTCACCCCTCCACTTT
CASSPPGSYNSPLHF
>-|TRBV28|14|TRBJ1-2|-
TGTGCCAGCAGTTTGGACAGCCCTAACTATGGCTACACCTTC
CASSLDSPNYGYTF
>-|TRBV7-9|16|TRBJ1-2|TRBD1
TGTGCCAGCAGCCAAGTCCCGGGACAGGGTAACTATGGCTACACCTTC
CASSQVPGQGNYGYTF
>-|TRBV28|15|TRBJ1-1|TRBD1
TGTGCCAGCAGCTTAGCCCGGACAGGGGCCACTGAAGCTTTCTTT
CASSLARTGATEAFF
>few|TRBV18|17|TRBJ1-2|-
TGTGCCAGCTCACCGAATCTGGGAACAGGGATCAGCTATGGCTACACCTTC
CASSPNLGTGISYGYTF
>-|TRBV29-1|11|TRBJ2-1|-
TGCAGCGTTGCGGGCTACAATGAGCAGTTCTTC
CSVAGYNEQFF
>-|TRBV15|14|TRBJ2-7|TRBD2
TGTGCCACCAGCAGAGGGCTAGCGGGAGCAGTGCAGTACTTC
CATSRGLAGAVQYF
>-|TRBV30|15|TRBJ1-4|TRBD1
TGTGCCTGGTGCGAGACCGGGACAGGGAGAGAAAAACTGTTTTTT
CAWCETGTGREKLFF
>-|TRBV7-8|15|TRBJ1-5|TRBD1
TGTGCCAGCAGCTTAGACAGGGGTCGGAATCAGCCCCAGCATTTT
CASSLDRGRNQPQHF
>-|TRBV6-2/TRBV6-3|13|TRBJ2-5|-
TGTGCCAGCAGTTACATGGACACTCGGACCCAGTACTTC
CASSYMDTRTQYF
>-|TRBV19|14|TRBJ2-1|-
TGTGCCAGTAAGCGGAGCGGCCGGAGCAATGAGCAGTTCTTC
CASKRSGRSNEQFF
>-|TRBV5-3|13|TRBJ2-4|-
TGTGCCAGAAGGCGGGCAGGCCAAAACATTCAGTACTTC
CARRRAGQNIQYF
>-|TRBV20-1|12|TRBJ1-1|-
TGCAGTGCTAGTAACGGGAACACTGAAGCTTTCTTT
CSASNGNTEAFF
>-|TRBV5-1|15|TRBJ2-5|-
TGCGCCAGCACCATGATCCCAGGGGTTAAAGAGACCCAGTACTTC
CASTMIPGVKETQYF
>once|TRBV19|16|TRBJ1-6|-
TGTGCCAGTAGTATACGAGGGCAGGGGATTGGATCACCCCTCCACTTT
CASSIRGQGIGSPLHF
>-|TRBV29-1|12|TRBJ2-5|TRBD1
TGCAGCGTTGAAGAGGGACAGGGGACCCAGTACTTC
CSVEEGQGTQYF
>-|TRBV18|14|TRBJ1-2|TRBD1
TGTGCCAGCTCACCCGGGACAGGGTTGAAAGGCTACACCTTC
CASSPGTGLKGYTF
>-|TRBV28|17|TRBJ2-6|TRBD2
TGTGCCAGCACCCCCCGGGCGGGGGGCACTGGGGCCAACGTCCTGACTTTC
CASTPRAGGTGANVLTF
>once|TRBV5-6|14|TRBJ1-6|-
TGTGCCAGCAGCTTGGAGCCAGAGGTGTCACCCCTCCACTTT
CASSLEPEVSPLHF
>-|TRBV9|15|TRBJ1-3|-
TGTGCCAGCAGCGTAGGGGAGGGCGGAGGAAACACCATATATTTT
CASSVGEGGGNTIYF
>-|TRBV3-1/TRBV3-2|10|TRBJ1-1|-
TGTGCCAGCAGCTACAATGAAGCTTTCTTT
CASSYNEAFF
>-|TRBV21-1|14|TRBJ1-2|-
TGTGCCAGCCCTATAGCCGGGACAATCTATGGCTACACCTTC
CASPIAGTIYGYTF
>-|TRBV7-6|15|TRBJ1-3|-
TGTGCCAGCAGCATTGGACGGACTTCTGGAAACACCATATATTTT
CASSIGRTSGNTIYF
>-|TRBV29-1|11|TRBJ2-1|-
TGCAGCGTGTACAGGGAGAATGAGCAGTTCTTC
CSVYRENEQFF
>-|TRBV4-1|15|TRBJ1-4|TRBD1
TGCGCCAGCAGCCAAGAAACAGGGGGCTTTGAAAAACTGTTTTTT
CASSQETGGFEKLFF
>-|TRBV28|13|TRBJ1-2|-
TGTGCCAGCAGTTTTAGTGTCTTCTATGGCTACACCTTC
CASSFSVFYGYTF
>-|TRBV7-9|14|TRBJ1-1|TRBD1
TGTGCCAGCAGCTCACTACACAGGGGGCCTGATCCTTTCTTT
CASSSLHRGPDPFF
>-|TRBV12-3/TRBV12-4|13|TRBJ1-1|-
TGTGCCAGCACCCAACAGGGGAACACTGAAGCTTTCTTT
CASTQQGNTEAFF
>-|TRBV28|15|TRBJ1-3|-
TGTGCCAGCAGTACCGGCGGGGGGGGAGGAAACACCATATATTTT
CASSTGGGGGNTIYF
>-|TRBV27|14|TRBJ1-1|-
TGTGCCAGCAAACGGATTGGGGGAGGCACTGAAGCTTTCTTT
CASKRIGGGTEAFF
>-|TRBV19|15|TRBJ1-2|TRBD1
TGTGCCAGTAGTATTGCGGGACAGGGTGATTCGGGCTACACCTTC
CASSIAGQGDSGYTF
>-|TRBV7-2|14|TRBJ1-4|TRBD1
TGTGCCAGCAGCACGACAGGGGACGATGAAAAACTGTTTTTT
CASSTTGDDEKLFF
>-|TRBV7-9|15|TRBJ1-2|TRBD1
TGTGCCAGCAGCTCCCCGGGACAGGGCCCTTATGGCTACACCTTC
CASSSPGQGPYGYTF
>-|TRBV9|15|TRBJ2-1|TRBD1
TGTGCCAGCAGCCCCCCCGGACAGGTAAACAATGAGCAGTTCTTC
CASSPPGQVNNEQFF
>-|TRBV27|13|TRBJ1-2|-
TGTGCCAGCAGCCCACACACGAACTATGGCTACACCTTC
CASSPHTNYGYTF
>once|TRBV27|14|TRBJ1-5|TRBD1
TGTGCCACCAGGACAGGGGACCCGCTGGGGCCCCAGCATTTT
CATRTGDPLGPQHF
>-|TRBV6-6|15|TRBJ2-7|TRBD1
TGTGCCAGCGTAGGACAGGGGGCACTATCCTACGAGCAGTACTTC
CASVGQGALSYEQYF